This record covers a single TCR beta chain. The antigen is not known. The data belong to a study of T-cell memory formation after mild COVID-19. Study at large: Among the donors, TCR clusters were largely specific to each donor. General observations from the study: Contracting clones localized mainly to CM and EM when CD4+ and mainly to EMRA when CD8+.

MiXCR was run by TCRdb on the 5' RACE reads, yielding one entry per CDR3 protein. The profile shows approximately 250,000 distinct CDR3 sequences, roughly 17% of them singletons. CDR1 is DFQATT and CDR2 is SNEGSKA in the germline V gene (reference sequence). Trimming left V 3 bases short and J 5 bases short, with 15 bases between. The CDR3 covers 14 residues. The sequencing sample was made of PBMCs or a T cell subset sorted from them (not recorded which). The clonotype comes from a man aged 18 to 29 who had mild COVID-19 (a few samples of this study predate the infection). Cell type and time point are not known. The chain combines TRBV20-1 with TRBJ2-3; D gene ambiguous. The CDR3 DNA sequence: TGCAGTGCTAGTGCGACTCCTTACGGAGATACGCAGTATTTT. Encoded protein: CSASATPYGDTQYF.